These T cell receptor beta chains were read from a single sample in a study of blood T cell repertoires in COVID-19. Produced via immunoSEQ multiplex PCR; TCRdb's table is partial and in-frame only. The table records about 25,000 clones, roughly 89% of them present only once. The sample taken for sequencing was peripheral blood. These receptors came from a man in his 70s with active COVID-19. CDR3s include the opening cysteine and the closing phenylalanine or tryptophan. Fields, in order: clone size, J gene, V gene, D gene, CDR3 DNA, CDR3 protein. A D gene is named only where the DNA matches it firmly. Only some rows state a clone size, as once, few, many or a class for expanded clones.

abundance: .; j_gene: TRBJ1-2; v_gene: TRBV6-6; d_gene: .; CDR3nt: TGTGCCAGCAGGGCCGGGGGGGGTGACTATGGCTACACCTTC; CDR3aa: CASRAGGGDYGYTF
abundance: .; j_gene: TRBJ2-7; v_gene: TRBV7-9; d_gene: .; CDR3nt: TGTGCCAGCAGCTTAGGTGCTCGCGGGACAGCAGACTACGAGCAGTACTTC; CDR3aa: CASSLGARGTADYEQYF
abundance: .; j_gene: TRBJ2-7; v_gene: TRBV2; d_gene: TRBD1; CDR3nt: TGTGCCAGCAGCGCCGGGACAGACTACGAGCAGTACTTC; CDR3aa: CASSAGTDYEQYF
abundance: .; j_gene: TRBJ1-6; v_gene: TRBV7-6; d_gene: TRBD1; CDR3nt: TGTGCCAGCAGCTTTTTAGACAGGGAAAGCTCCTATAATTCACCCCTCCACTTT; CDR3aa: CASSFLDRESSYNSPLHF
abundance: .; j_gene: TRBJ2-3; v_gene: TRBV10-3; d_gene: TRBD1; CDR3nt: TGTGCCAACTCCCAGGGACAGCGAACAGATACGCAGTATTTT; CDR3aa: CANSQGQRTDTQYF
abundance: .; j_gene: TRBJ2-5; v_gene: TRBV7-3; d_gene: TRBD1; CDR3nt: TGTGCCAGCAGCCCTGACAGGGAGCAAGAGACCCAGTACTTC; CDR3aa: CASSPDREQETQYF
abundance: .; j_gene: TRBJ1-5; v_gene: TRBV6-2/TRBV6-3; d_gene: TRBD1; CDR3nt: TGTGCCAGCAGTCCCCAGGACAGGGACGGCAATCAGCCCCAGCATTTT; CDR3aa: CASSPQDRDGNQPQHF
abundance: .; j_gene: TRBJ2-1; v_gene: TRBV9; d_gene: .; CDR3nt: TGTGCCAGCAGCGTAGTTCAGGGTGATAGGAATGAGCAGTTCTTC; CDR3aa: CASSVVQGDRNEQFF
abundance: .; j_gene: TRBJ2-3; v_gene: TRBV3-1/TRBV3-2; d_gene: TRBD2; CDR3nt: TGTGCCTGCGCTTTAGCGGGGGGGTTAGATACGCAGTATTTT; CDR3aa: CACALAGGLDTQYF
abundance: .; j_gene: TRBJ2-3; v_gene: TRBV7-2; d_gene: .; CDR3nt: TGTGCCAGCAGCTTTCGGGGGAGCACAGATACGCAGTATTTT; CDR3aa: CASSFRGSTDTQYF
abundance: .; j_gene: TRBJ1-2; v_gene: TRBV25-1; d_gene: .; CDR3nt: TGTGCCAGCAGAGAAACAGGGTGGGCTAACGGCTACACCTTC; CDR3aa: CASRETGWANGYTF
abundance: .; j_gene: TRBJ2-5; v_gene: TRBV7-2; d_gene: TRBD2; CDR3nt: TGTGCCAGCACCGAGACTAGCGGGGGATACCAAGAGACCCAGTACTTC; CDR3aa: CASTETSGGYQETQYF
abundance: .; j_gene: TRBJ2-1; v_gene: TRBV3-1/TRBV3-2; d_gene: TRBD1; CDR3nt: TGTGCCAGCAGCCAACTTAGGGGACAGGGGGTTCATGAGCAGTTCTTC; CDR3aa: CASSQLRGQGVHEQFF
abundance: .; j_gene: TRBJ1-1; v_gene: TRBV7-2; d_gene: .; CDR3nt: TGTGCCAGCAGCTTAGATAGGCAGCGGAACACTGAAGCTTTCTTT; CDR3aa: CASSLDRQRNTEAFF
abundance: .; j_gene: TRBJ2-7; v_gene: TRBV5-1; d_gene: .; CDR3nt: TGCGCCAGCAGCTTGGCCGTTCAGGGTAACCCCGAGCAGTACTTC; CDR3aa: CASSLAVQGNPEQYF
abundance: .; j_gene: TRBJ2-1; v_gene: TRBV5-1; d_gene: .; CDR3nt: TGCGCCAGCAGCTTGGGGCAGGGTGGGTTTTACAATGAGCAGTTCTTC; CDR3aa: CASSLGQGGFYNEQFF
abundance: .; j_gene: TRBJ1-6; v_gene: TRBV3-1/TRBV3-2; d_gene: .; CDR3nt: TGTGCCAGCAGCCATTATCTTGGACGGGATGGGCAGTGGGGTTCACCCCTCCACTTT; CDR3aa: CASSHYLGRDGQWGSPLHF
abundance: .; j_gene: TRBJ2-1; v_gene: TRBV10-3; d_gene: .; CDR3nt: TGTGCCATCAGTGAGTCGGGGGGTCCCTACAATGAGCAGTTCTTC; CDR3aa: CAISESGGPYNEQFF
abundance: few; j_gene: TRBJ2-1; v_gene: TRBV11-2; d_gene: .; CDR3nt: TGTGCCAGCAGCTTAGACTTCCGGGGTGAGCAGTTCTTC; CDR3aa: CASSLDFRGEQFF
abundance: once; j_gene: TRBJ1-1; v_gene: TRBV4-1; d_gene: .; CDR3nt: TGCGCCAGCAGCCAAGGACTTGAAGCTTTCTTT; CDR3aa: CASSQGLEAFF